The 17 T cell receptor beta chains given below trace back to one sample, sequenced in a study of blood T cells in healthy people across ages. A J-beta primer mix and a sample-barcoded 5' primer were used in a second PCR of about 6 to 12 cycles. From the 5' RACE reads, TCRdb called clonotypes with MiXCR, one entry per CDR3 protein. This table holds just under 900,000 distinct CDR3 sequences, more than 25% found once. Sequenced material: blood. The receptors come from a woman of 80 years or more in good health.

This clonotype appeared a few times. The chain carries TRBV24-1 and TRBJ1-2; D is unresolved. The CDR3 contains 15 residues. V shed 0 bases and J shed 0 bases, with 7 bases lying between them. Looked up from germline, CDR1 is KGHDR and CDR2 is SFDVKD. The DNA for the CDR3 is TGTGCCACCAGTGATTTGGGCAGTTCTAACTATGGCTACACCTTC. Amino acids: CATSDLGSSNYGYTF.

This clonotype has ten or more counts. The J gene is TRBJ2-7, the V gene TRBV11-2; the match to TRBD2 covers 9 bases. The CDR3 has 16 amino acids. Germline V CDR1 and CDR2: SGHAT, FQNNGV. With 4 bases clipped from V and 0 bases from J, the junction kept 7 bases outside the gene matches. In nucleotides, the CDR3 is TGTGCCAGCAGCTGGGGCGGGGGGGGAAGCTCCTACGAGCAGTACTTC. Its protein product is CASSWGGGGSSYEQYF.

This clonotype was seen only a few times. The chain joins TRBV3-1 to TRBJ1-2; TRBD1 matches at 7 bases. The V gene's germline CDR1 is LGHDT and CDR2 YNNKEL (reference sequence). V shed 0 bases, J shed 6 bases, and the junction held 10 bases outside the gene matches. This CDR3 spans 16 amino acids. DNA of the CDR3: TGTGCCAGCAGCCAAGATGGTGTACAGGGGAGAAATGGCTACACCTTC. Translation: CASSQDGVQGRNGYTF.

This chain connects TRBV12-3 or TRBV12-4 to TRBJ1-4; D not resolved. V lost 10 bases and J 0 bases, leaving 12 bases between the germline ends. The CDR3 covers 14 residues. The CDR3 DNA follows: TGTGCCACCTCAGAGACTTCAACTAATGAAAAACTGTTTTTT. This translates into CATSETSTNEKLFF.

This clonotype was counted only a few times. This chain joins TRBV25-1 and TRBJ1-4, with a weak D call TRBD1 (6 bases). V was cut by 3 bases and J by 5 bases, with 13 bases left in between. CDR3 length: 15 residues. Per germline, CDR1 MGHDK and CDR2 SYGVNS. The CDR3 spells CASSDIGQLNEKLFF. The CDR3 coding sequence is TGTGCCAGCAGTGATATCGGACAGCTAAATGAAAAACTGTTTTTT.

Many counts were recorded for this clonotype. This chain joins TRBV6-5 and TRBJ2-1; D gene unclear. Germline V gene data show CDR1 as MNHEY and CDR2 as SVGAGI. The CDR3 contains 12 residues. Trimming cost V 6 bases and J 11 bases, with 14 bases left between them. Written as DNA, the CDR3 is TGTGCCAGCAGCCCCCGACCATTTCAGCAGTTCTTC. This sequence encodes CASSPRPFQQFF.

This clonotype occurred many times. This chain uses TRBV4-3 with TRBJ2-2, with unresolved D. The V end was cut by 1 base, the J end by 0 bases, with 6 bases between. The CDR3 has 15 residues. The germline gives CDR1 LGHNA, CDR2 YSLEER. As DNA, the CDR3 is TGCGCCAGCAGCCAAGTCCTAGCGAACACCGGGGAGCTGTTTTTT. This gives the protein CASSQVLANTGELFF.

Comments on this clonotype: This may be a read error, as it is one base from a much larger clone. This rearrangement joins TRBV7-8 to TRBJ1-1; maybe TRBD1 (6 bases). V lost 5 bases, J lost 4 bases, and 11 bases lay in between. Germline V gene lookup returns CDR1 SGHVS and CDR2 FQNEAQ. The CDR3 sequence is 13 residues long. In DNA form, the CDR3 reads TGTGCCAGCAGCCTGGGACACCTCACTGAAGCTTTCTTT. Its protein is CASSLGHLTEAFF.

This chain links TRBV7-2 with TRBJ2-1, with unresolved D. The CDR3 length is 15 residues. The V and J ends lost 1 base and 4 bases respectively, with 11 bases between them. Germline CDR1 SGHTA, CDR2 FQGNSA. CDR3 DNA sequence: TGTGCCAGCAGCTTAGTCACGGTGAATTACAATGAGCAGTTCTTC. Encoded protein: CASSLVTVNYNEQFF.

The chain links TRBV5-5 to TRBJ2-7; 8 bases are shared with TRBD2. The CDR3 runs 15 residues. CDR1 and CDR2 (germline): SGHKS, YYEKEE (reference sequence). The trim removed 5 bases at V and 1 base at J, leaving 8 bases unmatched. CDR3 sequence reads: CASRPTSGPSYEQYF. CDR3 DNA: TGTGCCAGCAGACCCACTAGCGGCCCATCCTACGAGCAGTACTTC.

This clonotype was observed a handful of times. The genes are TRBV18 and TRBJ2-6; 7 nucleotides match TRBD1. Germline lookup yields CDR1 KGHSH and CDR2 LQKENI. The ends lost 0 bases at V and 0 bases at J; junction bases unmatched: 2. This CDR3 region has 17 residues. The CDR3 spells CASSPPGGISGANVLTF. The CDR3 coding sequence is TGTGCCAGCTCACCACCAGGGGGCATCTCTGGGGCCAACGTCCTGACTTTC.

This clonotype was recorded at least ten times. One junction end disagrees with the germline gene, perhaps due to a read error. This chain links TRBV5-1 with TRBJ2-7; D possibly matches TRBD1 or TRBD2 (6 bases each). The CDR3 is 15 amino acids. Per germline, CDR1 SGHRS and CDR2 YFSETQ. The CDR3 sequence is CASSQDRGRSYEQYF. CDR3 bases: TGTGCCAGCAGCCAAGACCGGGGGCGATCCTACGAGCAGTACTTC.

This clonotype was picked up a small number of times. The J gene is TRBJ1-1, the V gene TRBV6-1; the match to TRBD1 covers 8 bases. The CDR3 length is 13 residues. V gave up 5 bases and J gave up 5 bases; unmatched junction bases: 4. CDR1 and CDR2 (germline): MNHNS, SASEGT. Here the CDR3 DNA reads TGTGCCAGCAGTACAGGGGGGTGGACTGAAGCTTTCTTT. Its translation: CASSTGGWTEAFF.

This clonotype has at least ten counts. The rearrangement joins TRBV28 to TRBJ2-1; 15 bases align to TRBD2. CDR3 length equals 14 residues. Germline-derived CDR1 and CDR2 are MDHEN and SYDVKM. V lost 11 bases and J lost 10; bases outside the gene matches: 9. CDR3 nucleotides: TGTGCCCACGGGGGACTAGCGGGGGGTTGGGAGCAGTTCTTC. Protein sequence: CAHGGLAGGWEQFF.

Concerning this clonotype itself: An end of the junction does not agree with germline; a read error may underlie this. This sequence joins TRBV6-2 or TRBV6-3 and TRBJ1-3; no reliable D call. The germline V gene encodes CDR1 MNHEY and CDR2 SVGEGT. This CDR3 spans 14 amino acids. The CDR3 coding sequence is TGTGCCAGCAGCCGCGGCGAGCCTGGAAACACCATAGATTTT. Translated, it gives CASSRGEPGNTIDF.

V gene TRBV20-1 combines with J gene TRBJ2-1; D is unresolved. Trimming left V 1 base short and J 9 bases short, with 7 bases between. The CDR3 loop spans 11 amino acids. CDR1 and CDR2 from the germline V gene are DFQATT and SNEGSKA (reference sequence). The CDR3 here is CSARADAEQFF. The DNA for the CDR3 is TGCAGTGCTAGAGCAGACGCTGAGCAGTTCTTC.

Only a few counts were recorded for this clonotype. One junction end does not reproduce the germline sequence, and a read error may be involved. This chain joins TRBV18 and TRBJ1-2; tentative D call: TRBD1 (6 bases). The CDR3 spans 13 residues. Germline values: CDR1 KGHSH, CDR2 LQKENI. CDR3 sequence: CAGSQGGDYGYTF. CDR3 in DNA: TGTGCCGGCTCACAAGGGGGGGACTATGGCTACACCTTC.